These 24 T cell receptor beta chains came from one sample sequenced in a study of shared clonotypes between healthy human individuals. CD45RO-negative CD8 cells positively selected for CCR7 made up the naive population, which excluded terminally differentiated effector memory CD45RA+ cells. The repertoire was sequenced with immunoSEQ multiplex PCR; TCRdb's copy has only in-frame clones and lacks some. The sample lists around 640,000 clones, roughly 96% seen once, with roughly 0.12% in the top ten. Material for sequencing was naive CD8+ T cells sorted from blood. These TCRs come from a woman aged 25 to 39 in good health.

This chain uses TRBV4-2 with TRBJ2-1, with D unresolved. V lost 0 bases to trimming and J lost 4 bases, with 7 bases between them. This CDR3 has 14 amino acids. Germline V lookup: CDR1 LGHNA, CDR2 YNFKEQ. CDR3 protein: CASSQETGYNEQFF. For the CDR3, the DNA is TGTGCCAGCAGCCAAGAGACCGGATACAATGAGCAGTTCTTC.

The CDR3 protein is CASKVEGRGTDTQYF. In DNA, the CDR3 is TGTGCCAGCAAGGTAGAAGGCAGGGGGACAGATACGCAGTATTTT. V and J are TRBV28 and TRBJ2-3, with 7 bases fitting TRBD1. The CDR3 sequence is 15 residues long. Germline values: CDR1 MDHEN, CDR2 SYDVKM. V lost 7 bases and J lost 3; bases outside the gene matches: 10.

The chain has TRBV2 and TRBJ1-6; the match to TRBD1 covers 7 bases. The V and J ends lost 6 bases and 6 bases, in that order; junction bases with no gene match: 5. This CDR3 has 14 amino acids. CDR1 SNHLY and CDR2 FYNNEI come from the germline V gene. As DNA, the CDR3 is TGTGCCAGCAGGTCTAGGGGGCTTAATTCACCCCTCCACTTT. This sequence encodes CASRSRGLNSPLHF. The full variable domain, with the rest looked up from reference TRBV2 and TRBJ1-6, is EPEVTQTPSHQVTQMGQEVILRCVPISNHLYFYWYRQILGQKVEFLVSFYNNEISEKSEIFDDQFSVERPDGSNFTLKIRSTKLEDSAMYFCASRSRGLNSPLHFGNGTRLTVT.

The table lists this clone with a few counts. The V call is TRBV14, the J call TRBJ2-2; perhaps TRBD1 as D (6 bases). The CDR3 consists of 16 residues. Per the germline V gene, CDR1 is SGHDN and CDR2 is FVKESK. V was trimmed by 2 bases and J by 0 bases, leaving 10 bases between them. CDR3 DNA sequence: TGTGCCAGCAGCCAATTTGGACAGTCGAACACCGGGGAGCTGTTTTTT. It codes for CASSQFGQSNTGELFF.

This clone was picked up one time. V and J are TRBV4-1 and TRBJ1-1; the D is unclear. The CDR3 spans 19 residues. Trimming cost V 0 bases and J 0 bases, with 20 bases left between them. In germline, CDR1 is MGHRA, CDR2 YSYEKL. For the CDR3, the DNA is TGCGCCAGCAGCCAAGACGGATTGGGCACCTCGGGGATGAACACTGAAGCTTTCTTT. Its translation is CASSQDGLGTSGMNTEAFF.

In this sample, this clone turned up once. The same CDR3 can be traced to other DNA sequences in this sample. In DNA form, the CDR3 reads TGTGCCAGCAGCTCATGGGACAGGGGCTACGAGCAGTACTTC. Translating it yields CASSSWDRGYEQYF. V usage is TRBV7-9 and J usage is TRBJ2-7; TRBD1 matches 10 bases. Germline assignment: CDR1 SEHNR and CDR2 FQNEAQ (reference sequence). This CDR3 has 14 amino acids. V lost 4 bases, J lost 3 bases, and 3 bases stayed unmatched.

V is TRBV6-1 and J is TRBJ1-2; a possible D gene is TRBD1 (6 bases). Trimming took off 6 bases at V and 4 bases at J, with 9 bases between the two ends. The CDR3 loop spans 12 amino acids. CDR1 and CDR2 (germline): MNHNS, SASEGT. The CDR3 protein is CASSPTGYGYTF. The CDR3 DNA reads TGTGCCAGCAGCCCGACAGGCTATGGCTACACCTTC.

Comments on this clone: Additional DNA sequences in this sample encode the identical CDR3. The chain combines TRBV6-5 with TRBJ2-1; D remains ambiguous. Germline assignment: CDR1 MNHEY and CDR2 SVGAGI. The CDR3 totals 14 residues. The V gene lost 0 bases and the J gene lost 7 bases, with 10 bases spanning the gap. CDR3 sequence (DNA): TGTGCCAGCAGTTACTCGAACGGCGGAAATGAGCAGTTCTTC. Its protein is CASSYSNGGNEQFF.

This chain links TRBV7-9 with TRBJ2-7; TRBD2 might be the D (6 bases). This CDR3 region has 17 residues. Per germline, CDR1 SEHNR and CDR2 FQNEAQ (reference sequence). V was shortened by 1 base and J by 7 bases, with 23 bases between the two germline ends. The CDR3 bases are TGTGCCAGCAGCTTAGGGCCCCGTGGAGGGGCTGTGGGTGAGCAGTACTTC. Its translation: CASSLGPRGGAVGEQYF.

V gene TRBV7-2 combines with J gene TRBJ2-7; no reliable D call. The CDR3 covers 14 residues. From germline, CDR1 is SGHTA and CDR2 FQGNSA. V shed 4 bases and J shed 6 bases, with 16 bases lying between them. CDR3: CASSYVLVPSEQYF. The CDR3 coding sequence is TGTGCCAGCAGCTATGTATTAGTTCCCAGCGAGCAGTACTTC.

The chain uses TRBV27 and TRBJ2-1; no clear D gene. V lost 0 bases to trimming and J lost 9 bases, with 12 bases between them. The CDR3 extends over 14 amino acids. The germline V gene encodes CDR1 MNHEY and CDR2 SMNVEV (reference sequence). In DNA form, the CDR3 reads TGTGCCAGCAGTTTATCAGAGGCCATTGGTGAGCAGTTCTTC. It translates to CASSLSEAIGEQFF.

The gene calls are TRBV10-3 and TRBJ2-3; 10 bases are shared with TRBD2. The CDR3 runs to 16 residues. After removal of 2 bases from V and 3 bases from J, the junction contained 5 bases not matched to a gene. From germline, CDR1 is ENHRY and CDR2 SYGVKD. The CDR3 loop reads CAISEGIAGGTDTQYF. The CDR3 DNA reads as TGTGCCATCAGTGAGGGTATAGCGGGAGGAACAGATACGCAGTATTTT.

This chain uses TRBV5-4 with TRBJ2-7, with D perhaps TRBD1 (6 bases). The CDR3 has 12 residues. Germline V gene sequence: CDR1 SGHNT, CDR2 YYREEE (reference sequence). Trimming removed 3 bases from V and 6 bases from J, with 10 bases in between. For the CDR3, the DNA is TGTGCCAGCAGCTGGGACATTGGCGAGCAGTACTTC. It encodes CASSWDIGEQYF.

With regard to this clone: This sample includes further DNA sequences coding for the same CDR3. The chain joins TRBV9 to TRBJ2-5; 7 bases are a match to TRBD2. The end of the DNA fits TRBJ2-7 better, so the J call may be wrong. The CDR3 runs to 14 residues. Germline-derived CDR1 and CDR2 are SGDLS and YYNGEE. CDR3 nucleotides: TGTGCCAGCAGCGTAGGAGGCGGGAGTGACGAGCAGTACTTC. Protein product: CASSVGGGSDEQYF.

The chain combines TRBV2 with TRBJ2-1, with TRBD2 identical over 14 bases. The germline V gene has CDR1 SNHLY and CDR2 FYNNEI. V lost 2 bases and J lost 8; bases outside the gene matches: 11. The CDR3 is 18 amino acids. This chain's CDR3 is CASSESGGTSGSKDEQFF. The CDR3 region has the DNA TGTGCCAGCAGTGAATCAGGGGGGACTAGCGGGAGTAAAGATGAGCAGTTCTTC. The full variable domain, its missing parts supplied by reference TRBV2 and TRBJ2-1, is EPEVTQTPSHQVTQMGQEVILRCVPISNHLYFYWYRQILGQKVEFLVSFYNNEISEKSEIFDDQFSVERPDGSNFTLKIRSTKLEDSAMYFCASSESGGTSGSKDEQFFGPGTRLTVL.

The V call is TRBV6-1, the J call TRBJ2-3, with D unresolved. This CDR3 comprises 12 residues. Germline CDR1 reads MNHNS; CDR2 reads SASEGT. Trimming stripped 1 base from V and 4 bases from J, with 3 bases between. CDR3 sequence: CASSEVPDTQYF. The CDR3 bases are TGTGCCAGCAGTGAAGTGCCAGATACGCAGTATTTT.

The chain has TRBV7-2 and TRBJ1-1, with unresolved D. Looked up from germline, CDR1 is SGHTA and CDR2 is FQGNSA. The V end was cut by 11 bases, the J end by 1 base, with 14 bases between. The CDR3 sequence is 13 residues long. In DNA, the CDR3 is TGTGCCTTACGTCGGACGGGGAACACTGAAGCTTTCTTT. As protein: CALRRTGNTEAFF. The entire variable domain, with the rest obtained from reference TRBV7-2 and TRBJ1-1, is as follows: GAGVSQSPSNKVTEKGKDVELRCDPISGHTALYWYRQSLGQGLEFLIYFQGNSAPDKSGLPSDRFSAERTGGSVSTLTIQRTQQEDSAVYLCALRRTGNTEAFFGQGTRLTVV.

The chain couples TRBV27 to TRBJ1-5; no reliable D call. The germline V gene encodes CDR1 MNHEY and CDR2 SMNVEV (reference sequence). Trimming pared 3 bases from V and 10 bases from J, leaving 16 bases between. This CDR3 is built from 14 residues. This chain's CDR3 is CASSFGRGVSPQHF. The CDR3, as DNA: TGTGCCAGCAGTTTCGGGCGAGGTGTGTCCCCCCAGCATTTT.

The chain uses TRBV5-1 and TRBJ2-2; D call uncertain. The ends were cut back, 4 bases at V and 5 bases at J, with 9 bases in the middle. The CDR3 is made up of 13 amino acids. Per germline, CDR1 SGHRS and CDR2 YFSETQ. CDR3: CASSPTETGELFF. The CDR3 bases are TGCGCCAGCAGCCCTACAGAGACCGGGGAGCTGTTTTTT.

The chain uses TRBV19 and TRBJ1-2, with D unresolved. The CDR3 length is 12 residues. Germline V gene lookup returns CDR1 LNHDA and CDR2 SQIVND (reference sequence). V lost 4 bases and J 5 bases, leaving 8 bases between the germline ends. The CDR3 here is CASSKFTYGYTF. CDR3 nucleotides: TGTGCCAGTAGTAAGTTCACGTATGGCTACACCTTC.

The count of this clone is one. The rearrangement links TRBV28 to TRBJ2-1, with TRBD1 matching over 7 bases. CDR3 length: 12 amino acids. CDR1 is MDHEN, CDR2 SYDVKM, per germline. V lost 3 bases, J lost 9 bases, and 2 bases stayed unmatched. CDR3 amino acids: CASSLRGREQFF. In DNA, the CDR3 is TGTGCCAGCAGTTTGAGGGGGCGTGAGCAGTTCTTC.

The chain has TRBV2 and TRBJ2-7, with D unclear. There are 14 residues in the CDR3. The V gene's germline CDR1 is SNHLY and CDR2 FYNNEI. V lost 5 bases and J lost 3, with 14 bases in between. CDR3 nucleotide sequence: TGTGCCAGCAGTAACTACGGGTCCCACTACGAGCAGTACTTC. Encoded protein: CASSNYGSHYEQYF.

The chain carries TRBV9 and TRBJ2-3, with 7 bases fitting TRBD2. CDR1 and CDR2 from the germline V gene are SGDLS and YYNGEE. The CDR3 has 14 residues. The junction had 4 bases not matched to a gene; V was cut back by 2 bases and J by 4 bases. The CDR3 bases are TGTGCCAGCAGCGTGGGCGGGAGCTCAGATACGCAGTATTTT. Its translation is CASSVGGSSDTQYF.

The chain links TRBV6-5 to TRBJ1-5; no firm D call. CDR1 is MNHEY, CDR2 SVGAGI, per germline. This CDR3 comprises 15 residues. V gave up 0 bases and J gave up 3 bases, with 9 bases separating them. CDR3 sequence (DNA): TGTGCCAGCAGTTACTCGAACGGGCTCAATCAGCCCCAGCATTTT. Protein: CASSYSNGLNQPQHF.